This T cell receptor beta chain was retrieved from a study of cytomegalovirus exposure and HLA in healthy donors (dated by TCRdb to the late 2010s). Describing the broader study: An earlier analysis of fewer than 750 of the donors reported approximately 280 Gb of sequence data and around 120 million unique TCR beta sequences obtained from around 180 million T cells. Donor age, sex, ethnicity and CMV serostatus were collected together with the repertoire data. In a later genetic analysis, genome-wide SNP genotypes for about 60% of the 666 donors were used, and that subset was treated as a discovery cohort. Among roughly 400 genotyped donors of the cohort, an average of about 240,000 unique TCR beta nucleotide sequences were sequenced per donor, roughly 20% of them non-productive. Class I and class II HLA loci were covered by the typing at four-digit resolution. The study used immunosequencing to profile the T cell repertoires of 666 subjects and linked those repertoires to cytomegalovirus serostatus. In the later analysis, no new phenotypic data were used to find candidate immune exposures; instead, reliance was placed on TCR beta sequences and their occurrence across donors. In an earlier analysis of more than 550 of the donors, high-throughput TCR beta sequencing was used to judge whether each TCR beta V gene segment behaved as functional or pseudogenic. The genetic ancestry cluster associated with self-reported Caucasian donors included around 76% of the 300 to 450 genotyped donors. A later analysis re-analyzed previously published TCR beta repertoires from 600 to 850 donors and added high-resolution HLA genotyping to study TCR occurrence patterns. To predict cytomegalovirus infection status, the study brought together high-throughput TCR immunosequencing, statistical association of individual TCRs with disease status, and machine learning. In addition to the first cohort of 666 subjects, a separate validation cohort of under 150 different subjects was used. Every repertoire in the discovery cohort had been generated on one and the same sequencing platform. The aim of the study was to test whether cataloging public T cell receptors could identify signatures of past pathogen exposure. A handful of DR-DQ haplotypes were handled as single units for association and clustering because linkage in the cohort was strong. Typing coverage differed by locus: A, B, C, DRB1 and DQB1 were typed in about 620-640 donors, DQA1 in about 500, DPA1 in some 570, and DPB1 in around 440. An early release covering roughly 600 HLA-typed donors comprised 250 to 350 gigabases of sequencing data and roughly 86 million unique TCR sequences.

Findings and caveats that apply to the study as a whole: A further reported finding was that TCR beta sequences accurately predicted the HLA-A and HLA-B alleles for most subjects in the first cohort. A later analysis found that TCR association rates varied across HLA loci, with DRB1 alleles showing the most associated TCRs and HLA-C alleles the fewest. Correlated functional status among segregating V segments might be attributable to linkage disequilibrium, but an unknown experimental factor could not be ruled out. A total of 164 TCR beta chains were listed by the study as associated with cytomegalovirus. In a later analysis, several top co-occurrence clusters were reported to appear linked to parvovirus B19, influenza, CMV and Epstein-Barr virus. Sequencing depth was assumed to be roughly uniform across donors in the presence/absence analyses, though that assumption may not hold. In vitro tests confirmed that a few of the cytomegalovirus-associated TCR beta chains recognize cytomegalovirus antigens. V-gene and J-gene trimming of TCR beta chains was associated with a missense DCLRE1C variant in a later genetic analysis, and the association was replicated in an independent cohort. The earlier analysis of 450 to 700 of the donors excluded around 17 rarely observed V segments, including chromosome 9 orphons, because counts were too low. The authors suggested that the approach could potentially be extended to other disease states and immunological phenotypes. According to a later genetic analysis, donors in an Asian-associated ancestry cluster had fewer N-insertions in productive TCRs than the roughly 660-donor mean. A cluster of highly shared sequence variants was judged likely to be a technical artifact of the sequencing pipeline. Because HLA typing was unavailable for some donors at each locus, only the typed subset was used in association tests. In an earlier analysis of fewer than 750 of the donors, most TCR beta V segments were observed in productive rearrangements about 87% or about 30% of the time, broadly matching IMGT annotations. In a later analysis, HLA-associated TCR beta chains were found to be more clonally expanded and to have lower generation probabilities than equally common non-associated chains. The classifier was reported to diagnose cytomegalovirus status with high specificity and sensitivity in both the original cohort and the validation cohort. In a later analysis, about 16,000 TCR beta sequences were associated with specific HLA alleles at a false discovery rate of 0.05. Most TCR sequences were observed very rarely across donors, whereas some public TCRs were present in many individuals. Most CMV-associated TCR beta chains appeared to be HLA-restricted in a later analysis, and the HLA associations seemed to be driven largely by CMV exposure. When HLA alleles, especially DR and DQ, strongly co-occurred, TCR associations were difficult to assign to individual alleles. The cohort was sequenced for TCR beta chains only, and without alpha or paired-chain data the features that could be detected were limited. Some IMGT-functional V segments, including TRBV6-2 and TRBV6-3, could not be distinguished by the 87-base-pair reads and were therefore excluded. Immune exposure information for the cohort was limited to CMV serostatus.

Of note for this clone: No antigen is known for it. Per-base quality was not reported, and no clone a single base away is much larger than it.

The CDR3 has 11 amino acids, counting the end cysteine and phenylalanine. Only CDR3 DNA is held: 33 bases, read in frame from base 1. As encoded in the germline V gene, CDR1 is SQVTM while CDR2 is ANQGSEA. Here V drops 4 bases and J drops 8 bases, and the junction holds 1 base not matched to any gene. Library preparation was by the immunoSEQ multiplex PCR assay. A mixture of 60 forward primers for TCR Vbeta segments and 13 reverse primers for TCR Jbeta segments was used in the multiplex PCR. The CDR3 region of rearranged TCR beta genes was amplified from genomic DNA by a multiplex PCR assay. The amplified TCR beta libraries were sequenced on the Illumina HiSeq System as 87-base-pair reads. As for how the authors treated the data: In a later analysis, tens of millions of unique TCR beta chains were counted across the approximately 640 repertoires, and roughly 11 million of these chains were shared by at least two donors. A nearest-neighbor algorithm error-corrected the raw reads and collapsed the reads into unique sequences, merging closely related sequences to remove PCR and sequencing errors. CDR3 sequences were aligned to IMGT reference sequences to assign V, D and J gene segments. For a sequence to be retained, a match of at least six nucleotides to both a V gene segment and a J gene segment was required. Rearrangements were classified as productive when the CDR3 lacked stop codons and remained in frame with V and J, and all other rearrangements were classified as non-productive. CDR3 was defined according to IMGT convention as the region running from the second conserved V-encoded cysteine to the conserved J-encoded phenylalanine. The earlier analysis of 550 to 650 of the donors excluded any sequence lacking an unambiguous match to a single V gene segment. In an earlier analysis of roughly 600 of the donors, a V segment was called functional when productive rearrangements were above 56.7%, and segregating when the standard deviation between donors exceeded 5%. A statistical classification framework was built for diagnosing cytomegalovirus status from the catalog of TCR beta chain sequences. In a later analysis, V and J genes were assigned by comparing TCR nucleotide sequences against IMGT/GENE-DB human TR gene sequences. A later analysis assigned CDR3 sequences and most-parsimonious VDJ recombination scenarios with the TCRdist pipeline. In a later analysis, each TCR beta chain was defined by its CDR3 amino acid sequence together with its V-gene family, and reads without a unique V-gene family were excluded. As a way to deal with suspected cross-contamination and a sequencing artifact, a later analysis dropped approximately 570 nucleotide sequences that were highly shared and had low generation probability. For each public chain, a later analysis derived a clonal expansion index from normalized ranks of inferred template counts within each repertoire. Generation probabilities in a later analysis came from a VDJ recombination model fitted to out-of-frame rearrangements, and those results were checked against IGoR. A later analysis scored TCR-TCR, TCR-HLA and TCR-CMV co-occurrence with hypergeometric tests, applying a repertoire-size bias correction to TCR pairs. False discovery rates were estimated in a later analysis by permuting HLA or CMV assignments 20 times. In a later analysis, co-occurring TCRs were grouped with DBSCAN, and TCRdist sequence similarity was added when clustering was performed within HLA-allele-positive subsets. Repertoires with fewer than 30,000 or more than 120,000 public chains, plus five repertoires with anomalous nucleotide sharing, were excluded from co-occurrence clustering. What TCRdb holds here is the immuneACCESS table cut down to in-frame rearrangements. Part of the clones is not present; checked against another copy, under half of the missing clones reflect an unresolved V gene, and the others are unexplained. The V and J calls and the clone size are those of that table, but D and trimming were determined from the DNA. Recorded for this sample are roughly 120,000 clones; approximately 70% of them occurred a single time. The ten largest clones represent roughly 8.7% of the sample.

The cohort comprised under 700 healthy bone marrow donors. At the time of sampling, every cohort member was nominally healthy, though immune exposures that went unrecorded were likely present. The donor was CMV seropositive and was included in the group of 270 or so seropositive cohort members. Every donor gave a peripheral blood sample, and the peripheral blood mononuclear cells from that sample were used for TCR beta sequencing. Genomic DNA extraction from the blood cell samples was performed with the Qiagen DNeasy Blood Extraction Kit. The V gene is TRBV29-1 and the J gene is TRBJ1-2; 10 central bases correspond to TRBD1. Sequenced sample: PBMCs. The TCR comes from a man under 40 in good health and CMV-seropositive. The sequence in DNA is TGCAGCGTTGGGACAGGGGGAGGCTACACCTTC. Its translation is CSVGTGGGYTF.